This T cell receptor beta chain originates from a study of T-cell memory formation after mild COVID-19. The study's findings and limits: Clones that contracted clustered mainly in CM and EM if CD4+ and in EMRA if CD8+.

The length of the CDR3 is 14 residues. Germline V CDR1 and CDR2: SGHVS, FQNEAQ. The V end was cut by 4 bases, the J end by 1 base, with 10 bases between. TCRdb reprocessed the 5' RACE reads with MiXCR, giving one entry per CDR3 protein. The table lists roughly 120,000 distinct CDR3 sequences, approximately 16% of them singletons, with more than 11% in the top ten. With respect to this clonotype: The antigen remains unidentified.

The sequenced sample consisted of PBMCs or a T cell subset sorted from them (not recorded which). The J gene is TRBJ1-1, the V gene TRBV7-8, with D maybe TRBD1 (6 bases). The TCR originated in an adult woman who had mild COVID-19 (a few samples of this study predate the infection). Cell type and time point are not known. This CDR3 is CASSSLTGNTEAFF. The CDR3 region has the DNA TGTGCCAGCAGCTCTTTGACAGGGAACACTGAAGCTTTCTTT.